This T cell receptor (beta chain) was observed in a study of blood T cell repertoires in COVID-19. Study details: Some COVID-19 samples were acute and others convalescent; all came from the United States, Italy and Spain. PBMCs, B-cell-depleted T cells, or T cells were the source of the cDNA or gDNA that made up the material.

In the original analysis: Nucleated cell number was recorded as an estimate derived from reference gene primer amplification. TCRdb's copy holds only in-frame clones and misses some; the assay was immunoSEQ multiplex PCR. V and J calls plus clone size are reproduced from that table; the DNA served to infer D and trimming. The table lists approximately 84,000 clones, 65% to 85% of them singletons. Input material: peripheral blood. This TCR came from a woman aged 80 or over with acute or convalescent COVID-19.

The CDR3 nucleotides read TGCGCCAGCAGTCTCACTAGCGGGCAAGAGACCCAGTACTTC. It specifies CASSLTSGQETQYF. The V gene is TRBV5-1, the J gene TRBJ2-5; 9 nucleotides match TRBD2. The CDR3 has 14 residues. J lost 2 bases, V lost 5 bases, and 4 bases had no gene match. Germline CDR1 reads SGHRS; CDR2 reads YFSETQ.